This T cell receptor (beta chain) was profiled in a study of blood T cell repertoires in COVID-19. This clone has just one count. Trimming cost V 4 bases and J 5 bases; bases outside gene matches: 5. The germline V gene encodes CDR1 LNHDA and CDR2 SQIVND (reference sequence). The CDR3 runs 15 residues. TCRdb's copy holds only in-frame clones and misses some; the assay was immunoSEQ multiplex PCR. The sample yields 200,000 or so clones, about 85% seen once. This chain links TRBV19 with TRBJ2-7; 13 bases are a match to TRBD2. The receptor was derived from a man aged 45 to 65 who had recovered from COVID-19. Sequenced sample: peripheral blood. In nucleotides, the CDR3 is TGTGCCAGTAGTAAGGGACTAGCGGGACAGGACGAGCAGTACTTC. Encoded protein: CASSKGLAGQDEQYF. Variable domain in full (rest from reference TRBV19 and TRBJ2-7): DGGITQSPKYLFRKEGQNVTLSCEQNLNHDAMYWYRQDPGQGLRLIYYSQIVNDFQKGDIAEGYSVSREKKESFPLTVTSAQKNPTAFYLCASSKGLAGQDEQYFGPGTRLTVT.